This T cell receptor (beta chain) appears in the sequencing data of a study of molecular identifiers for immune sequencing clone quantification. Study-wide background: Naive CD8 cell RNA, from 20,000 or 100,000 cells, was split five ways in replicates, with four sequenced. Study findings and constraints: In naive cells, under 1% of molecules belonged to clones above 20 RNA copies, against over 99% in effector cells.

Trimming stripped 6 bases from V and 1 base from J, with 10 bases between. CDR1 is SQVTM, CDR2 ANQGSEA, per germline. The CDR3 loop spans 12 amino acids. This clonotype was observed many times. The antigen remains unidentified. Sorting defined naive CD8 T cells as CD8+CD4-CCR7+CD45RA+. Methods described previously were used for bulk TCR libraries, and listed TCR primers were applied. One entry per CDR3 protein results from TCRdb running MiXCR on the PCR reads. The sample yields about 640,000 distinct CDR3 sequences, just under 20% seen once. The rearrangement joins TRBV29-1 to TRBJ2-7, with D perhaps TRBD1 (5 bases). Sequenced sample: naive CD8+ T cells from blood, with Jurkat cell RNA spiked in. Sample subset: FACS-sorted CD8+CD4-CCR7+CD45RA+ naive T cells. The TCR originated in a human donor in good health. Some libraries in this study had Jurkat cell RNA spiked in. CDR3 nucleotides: TGCAGCGTGCAGGGCCCATCCTACGAGCAGTACTTC. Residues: CSVQGPSYEQYF.